These 18 T cell receptor beta chains were all obtained from the same sample, sequenced in a study of Tregs in tolerant kidney transplant recipients. TCRdb's table, derived via immunoSEQ multiplex PCR, lists solely in-frame clones and lacks some. The sample lists about 94,000 clones; 80% to 95% were seen once. Sample: CD4+ T cells from blood, taken before the transplant. These receptors were obtained from a human donor who received a combined kidney and bone marrow transplant.

The J gene is TRBJ1-1, the V gene TRBV5-5; D is unclear. The CDR3 loop spans 14 amino acids. Trimming pared 0 bases from V and 5 bases from J, leaving 11 bases between. Per germline, CDR1 SGHKS and CDR2 YYEKEE (reference sequence). In DNA, the CDR3 is TGTGCCAGCAGCTTGGGGCCCCAATGGACTGAAGCTTTCTTT. It is translated as CASSLGPQWTEAFF.

This chain uses TRBV4-1 with TRBJ2-1, with 13 bases matching TRBD2. The CDR3 sequence is 15 residues long. V lost 6 bases and J lost 5; bases outside the gene matches: 4. The germline CDR1 and CDR2 sequences are MGHRA and YSYEKL. CDR3 coding DNA: TGCGCCAGCAGGGCGGGACTAGCGGGGAACAATGAGCAGTTCTTC. This codes for CASRAGLAGNNEQFF.

V gene TRBV27 combines with J gene TRBJ2-3; 10 bases match TRBD1. Germline CDR1 MNHEY, CDR2 SMNVEV (reference sequence). Losses at the gene ends were 3 bases for V and 0 bases for J; bases not matched to a gene: 15. The CDR3 loop spans 20 amino acids. For the CDR3, the DNA is TGTGCCAGCAGTTTCCGGGACAGGGGATCACCTTACTCTAGCACAGATACGCAGTATTTT. Translation gives CASSFRDRGSPYSSTDTQYF.

The chain is built from TRBV5-1 and TRBJ2-7, with a possible D match to TRBD1 (6 bases). Germline assignment: CDR1 SGHRS and CDR2 YFSETQ. The CDR3 has 14 amino acids. Trimming removed 4 bases at V and 1 base at J, with 12 bases between. This chain's CDR3 is CASSTRTESYEQYF. CDR3 DNA sequence: TGCGCCAGCAGCACCCGGACAGAGTCCTACGAGCAGTACTTC.

The chain uses TRBV27 and TRBJ2-3; 10 nucleotides line up with TRBD2. After removal of 1 base from V and 5 bases from J, the junction contained 9 bases not matched to a gene. The CDR3 has 17 residues. The germline CDR1 and CDR2 sequences are MNHEY and SMNVEV (reference sequence). The CDR3, as DNA: TGTGCCAGCAGTTTATTTGGGCTAGCGGGAGCGGTAGATACGCAGTATTTT. Translating gives CASSLFGLAGAVDTQYF.

The genes are TRBV28 and TRBJ2-7; tentatively, D is TRBD2 (5 bases). V dropped 3 bases and J dropped 1 base, with 13 bases sitting between them. Germline V CDR1 and CDR2: MDHEN, SYDVKM. This CDR3 region has 15 residues. CDR3 loop: CASSFVPDSSYEQYF. The DNA of the CDR3 is TGTGCCAGCAGTTTCGTCCCGGACTCTTCCTACGAGCAGTACTTC.

Of note for this clone: Relative to the germline gene, one junction end is altered; a read error may explain this. The chain employs TRBV9 and TRBJ2-2; TRBD2 agrees at 10 bases. Germline V gene lookup returns CDR1 SGDLS and CDR2 YYNGEE. The CDR3 consists of 16 residues. Here the CDR3 reads CASSVFLAGVTGELLF. The CDR3 bases are TGTGCCAGCAGCGTATTTCTAGCGGGAGTAACCGGGGAGCTGCTTTTT.

The V gene is TRBV13, the J gene TRBJ2-2; 7 bases align to TRBD2. CDR1 is PRHDT and CDR2 is FYEKMQ in the germline V gene (reference sequence). The CDR3 extends over 14 amino acids. Germline trimming cut 4 bases from V and 4 bases from J; bases unmatched to any gene: 3. CDR3 amino acids: CASSWGGSTGELFF. The DNA for the CDR3 is TGTGCCAGCAGCTGGGGGGGGAGCACCGGGGAGCTGTTTTTT.

The chain couples TRBV18 to TRBJ2-2; tentatively, D is TRBD2 (6 bases). The germline V gene has CDR1 KGHSH and CDR2 LQKENI. Between the trimmed V and J ends, which lost 2 bases and 2 bases, there was a span of 15 bases. The CDR3 spans 17 residues. CDR3 nucleotide sequence: TGTGCCAGCTCACCAAGGCGGGGCAGCAAAAACACCGGGGAGCTGTTTTTT. Its translation: CASSPRRGSKNTGELFF.

This sequence joins TRBV11-1 and TRBJ2-7; the match to TRBD1 covers 8 bases. Germline V gene lookup returns CDR1 SGHAT and CDR2 FQDESV (reference sequence). Germline trimming cut 5 bases from V and 5 bases from J; bases unmatched to any gene: 5. CDR3 length: 13 amino acids. The CDR3: CASSPDRAHEQYF. CDR3 bases: TGTGCCAGCAGCCCGGACAGGGCCCACGAGCAGTACTTC.

The genes are TRBV30 and TRBJ2-3, with D possibly TRBD2 on 6 matching bases. Looked up from germline, CDR1 is GTSNPN and CDR2 is SVGIG (reference sequence). Between the trimmed V and J ends, which lost 3 bases and 0 bases, there was a span of 10 bases. This CDR3 is built from 14 residues. The CDR3 DNA reads TGTGCCTGGAGGCCCGGGGGAAGCACAGATACGCAGTATTTT. Translated, it gives CAWRPGGSTDTQYF.

This chain joins TRBV2 and TRBJ1-1, with D unresolved. This CDR3 has 13 residues. The V end was cut by 5 bases, the J end by 3 bases, with 10 bases between. CDR1 and CDR2 (germline): SNHLY, FYNNEI. Here the CDR3 DNA reads TGTGCCAGCAGTCTAGAAAAGGACACTGAAGCTTTCTTT. Translating gives CASSLEKDTEAFF.

The V and J genes are TRBV18 and TRBJ1-1, with 7 bases fitting TRBD1. Germline trimming cut 4 bases from V and 4 bases from J; bases unmatched to any gene: 12. Germline CDR1 KGHSH, CDR2 LQKENI. The CDR3 is made up of 16 amino acids. This CDR3 is CASSLSSRGTITEAFF. In DNA form, the CDR3 reads TGTGCCAGCTCACTATCGTCCAGGGGGACAATCACTGAAGCTTTCTTT.

Comment on this clone: The sample has other DNA sequences that encode this CDR3 too. The chain couples TRBV7-9 to TRBJ2-2; weak D call: TRBD1 (5 bases). This CDR3 has 15 amino acids. The V end was cut by 2 bases, the J end by 1 base, with 8 bases between. Germline-derived CDR1 and CDR2 are SEHNR and FQNEAQ (reference sequence). CDR3 nucleotide sequence: TGTGCCAGCAGCTTAAGGCAGGGGAACACCGGGGAGCTGTTTTTT. Its translation: CASSLRQGNTGELFF.

This chain joins TRBV5-1 and TRBJ1-3; D perhaps matches TRBD1 (5 bases). V shed 4 bases and J shed 3 bases, with 8 bases lying between them. Germline-derived CDR1 and CDR2 are SGHRS and YFSETQ. The CDR3 totals 13 residues. CDR3 sequence: CASSLTDGNTIYF. In DNA, the CDR3 is TGCGCCAGCAGCCTGACAGATGGAAACACCATATATTTT.

The chain is built from TRBV23-1 and TRBJ2-5; weak D call: TRBD1 (6 bases). TRBV23-1 is an open reading frame, and its role is uncertain. The CDR3 runs to 15 residues. Trimming removed 5 bases at V and 5 bases at J, with 18 bases between. The CDR3 DNA reads TGCGCCAGCAGTTCAGGGGCCCTAGTTGACGAGACCCAGTACTTC. This translates into CASSSGALVDETQYF.

The chain links TRBV9 to TRBJ2-1; D remains unclear. Germline CDR1 is SGDLS and CDR2 is YYNGEE. V dropped 3 bases and J dropped 5 bases, with 6 bases sitting between them. CDR3 length equals 12 residues. In nucleotides, the CDR3 is TGTGCCAGCAGCGCCCACAACAATGAGCAGTTCTTC. Its protein product is CASSAHNNEQFF.

V usage is TRBV19 and J usage is TRBJ2-1, with 8 nucleotides matching TRBD2. Germline CDR1 is LNHDA and CDR2 is SQIVND (reference sequence). V shed 7 bases, J shed 3 bases, and the junction held 8 bases outside the gene matches. The CDR3 is made up of 15 amino acids. The CDR3 DNA reads TGTGCCAGTACCAGCGGGGGTCCCCTCTACAATGAGCAGTTCTTC. Protein: CASTSGGPLYNEQFF.